One and the same sample provided the 28 T cell receptor beta chains below, sequenced in a study of T cells in Graves' hyperthyroidism and ophthalmopathy. Amplification of TCR beta CDR3 regions used RNA as the template. The HTBI primer set was used in a first-round RT-PCR of the TCR CDR3. Each CDR3 protein is one row after TCRdb ran MiXCR on the multiplex PCR reads. The table has 500,000 to 800,000 distinct CDR3 sequences, nearly 45% seen once. The material sequenced was peripheral blood or thyroid tissue (not recorded which). These receptors all stem from an adult man with Graves' disease, either hyperthyroidism or ophthalmopathy (not recorded which).

This clonotype was counted ten times or more. At one end, the junction sequence differs from germline, possibly due to a read error. This chain links TRBV5-1 with TRBJ1-2; 7 bases are a match to TRBD1. Germline V CDR1 and CDR2: SGHRS, YFSETQ. The CDR3 has 13 amino acids. The CDR3 protein is CASSLGQSYGYTF. CDR3 nucleotides: TGTGCCAGCAGCTTGGGACAGAGTTATGGCTACACCTTC.

CDR3 loop: CAWSGTGDSPLHF. CDR3 nucleotides: TGTGCCTGGAGTGGGACAGGGGATTCACCCCTCCACTTT. J is TRBJ1-6 and V is TRBV24-1; 10 bases map to TRBD1. Trimming took 12 bases from V and 8 from J; bases not matched to a gene: 6. The CDR3 runs 13 residues. The germline V gene encodes CDR1 KGHDR and CDR2 SFDVKD.

This clonotype was counted many times. The chain employs TRBV20-1 and TRBJ2-7; D gene unclear. The CDR3 contains 13 residues. The germline V gene encodes CDR1 DFQATT and CDR2 SNEGSKA (reference sequence). The V end lost 0 bases, the J end lost 4 bases, and 10 bases lay between the germline ends. CDR3 sequence: CSARDWQEYEQYF. The CDR3 DNA sequence: TGCAGTGCTAGAGATTGGCAGGAATACGAGCAGTACTTC.

This chain links TRBV29-1 with TRBJ2-7; D possibly corresponds to TRBD1 (6 bases). There are 13 residues in the CDR3. V gave up 8 bases and J gave up 5 bases, with 19 bases separating them. Germline lookup yields CDR1 SQVTM and CDR2 ANQGSEA. CDR3 nucleotides: TGCAGCTTGTCAGGCAGGGGCGGCCACGAGCAGTACTTC. Its translation: CSLSGRGGHEQYF.

The CDR3, as DNA: TGTGCCAGCAGCAGCCCGGGGGCAGGGCCCCAAGAGACCCAGTACTTC. Residues: CASSSPGAGPQETQYF. The genes are TRBV2 and TRBJ2-5; D possibly uses TRBD1 or TRBD2 (6 bases each). The CDR3 is 16 amino acids. Per germline, CDR1 SNHLY and CDR2 FYNNEI. V was shortened by 6 bases and J by 1 base, with 18 bases between the two germline ends. The full variable domain, rest sourced from reference TRBV2 and TRBJ2-5, is EPEVTQTPSHQVTQMGQEVILRCVPISNHLYFYWYRQILGQKVEFLVSFYNNEISEKSEIFDDQFSVERPDGSNFTLKIRSTKLEDSAMYFCASSSPGAGPQETQYFGPGTRLLVL.

The chain is built from TRBV7-3 and TRBJ1-5; D is possibly TRBD1 (6 bases). V was trimmed by 2 bases and J by 11 bases, leaving 13 bases between them. This CDR3 is built from 13 residues. The germline V gene has CDR1 SGHTA and CDR2 FQGTGA. The CDR3 sequence: CASSLGKGEAQHF. In nucleotides, the CDR3 is TGTGCCAGCAGCTTAGGAAAGGGGGAAGCCCAGCATTTT. The full variable domain, in which reference TRBV7-3 and TRBJ1-5 provide the parts outside the CDR3, is GAGVSQTPSNKVTEKGKYVELRCDPISGHTALYWYRQSLGQGPEFLIYFQGTGAADDSGLPNDRFFAVRPEGSVSTLKIQRTERGDSAVYLCASSLGKGEAQHFGDGTRLSIL.

This chain connects TRBV25-1 to TRBJ1-6, with a weak D call TRBD1 (5 bases). Trimming removed 8 bases at V and 9 bases at J, with 14 bases between. Germline CDR1 is MGHDK and CDR2 is SYGVNS. The length of the CDR3 is 13 residues. CDR3 protein: CASVGDRLSPLHF. The CDR3 DNA reads TGTGCCAGCGTAGGTGACAGACTTTCACCCCTCCACTTT. Based on the CDR3 plus reference TRBV25-1 and TRBJ1-6, the full variable domain is EADIYQTPRYLVIGTGKKITLECSQTMGHDKMYWYQQDPGMELHLIHYSYGVNSTEKGDLSSESTVSRIRTEHFPLTLESARPSHTSQYLCASVGDRLSPLHFGNGTRLTVT.

This clonotype came up a few times. The V gene is TRBV20-1, the J gene TRBJ1-5; the match to TRBD1 covers 8 bases. V gave up 6 bases and J gave up 7 bases; unmatched junction bases: 8. Germline V gene lookup returns CDR1 DFQATT and CDR2 SNEGSKA (reference sequence). CDR3 length: 13 residues. The CDR3: CSAQGQVMQPQHF. The DNA for the CDR3 is TGCAGTGCCCAGGGACAGGTAATGCAGCCCCAGCATTTT.

This clonotype has only one observation. This rearrangement joins TRBV24-1 to TRBJ2-1; either TRBD1 or TRBD2 may supply D (5 bases each). The V gene's germline CDR1 is KGHDR and CDR2 SFDVKD. The CDR3 totals 14 residues. V lost 3 bases and J lost 9, with 14 bases in between. CDR3 nucleotides: TGTGCCACCAGTGATAGGGACGGGCTGAGTGAGCAGTTCTTC. It codes for CATSDRDGLSEQFF.

This clonotype has just a few counts. This sequence joins TRBV6-5 and TRBJ1-6; D is undetermined. The V end lost 6 bases, the J end lost 7 bases, and 16 bases lay between the germline ends. Germline assignment: CDR1 MNHEY and CDR2 SVGAGI. The CDR3 sequence is 15 residues long. The CDR3 region has the DNA TGTGCCAGCAGGCGACGGACTACACCAAATTCACCCCTCCACTTT. This gives the protein CASRRRTTPNSPLHF.

This clonotype was counted many times. The chain uses TRBV29-1 and TRBJ2-5; unclear D gene. Germline V gene data show CDR1 as SQVTM and CDR2 as ANQGSEA. V was trimmed by 4 bases and J by 2 bases, leaving 8 bases between them. The CDR3 has 12 residues. For the CDR3, the DNA is TGCAGCGTTGTGGGCATACAAGAGACCCAGTACTTC. Its protein is CSVVGIQETQYF. Full variable domain (missing parts from reference TRBV29-1 and TRBJ2-5): SAVISQKPSRDICQRGTSLTIQCQVDSQVTMMFWYRQQPGQSLTLIATANQGSEATYESGFVIDKFPISRPNLTFSTLTVSNMSPEDSSIYLCSVVGIQETQYFGPGTRLLVL.

This clonotype was detected only once. The gene calls are TRBV11-2 and TRBJ1-5; a possible D gene is TRBD1 (5 bases). The CDR3 extends over 15 amino acids. Germline assignment: CDR1 SGHAT and CDR2 FQNNGV. V was trimmed by 5 bases and J by 4 bases, leaving 15 bases between them. The CDR3 coding sequence is TGTGCCAGCAGCCGATGCCGGGGCTTTAATCAGCCCCAGCATTTT. Translated: CASSRCRGFNQPQHF. Looking up the rest from reference TRBV11-2 and TRBJ1-5 gives the full variable domain: EAGVAQSPRYKIIEKRQSVAFWCNPISGHATLYWYQQILGQGPKLLIQFQNNGVVDDSQLPKDRFSAERLKGVDSTLKIQPAKLEDSAVYLCASSRCRGFNQPQHFGDGTRLSIL.

The table lists this clonotype with a count of one. The V gene is TRBV9, the J gene TRBJ2-7; TRBD2 aligns across 7 bases. This CDR3 is 13 amino acids long. Looked up from germline, CDR1 is SGDLS and CDR2 is YYNGEE. V was clipped by 3 bases and J by 9 bases; unmatched bases: 9. CDR3 coding DNA: TGTGCCAGCAGCGATCCTAGTACGGGGGGGCAGTACTTC. Residues: CASSDPSTGGQYF.

J is TRBJ1-2 and V is TRBV4-2; 10 bases are shared with TRBD1. The V and J ends lost 0 bases and 4 bases, in that order; junction bases with no gene match: 2. The CDR3 runs 15 residues. Germline V gene sequence: CDR1 LGHNA, CDR2 YNFKEQ. DNA for the CDR3: TGTGCCAGCAGCCAAGAAGGACAGGGGGGCTATGGCTACACCTTC. Amino acid sequence: CASSQEGQGGYGYTF.

The genes are TRBV20-1 and TRBJ1-4, with D maybe TRBD1 (5 bases). V lost 2 bases, J lost 0 bases, and 10 bases lay in between. From germline, CDR1 is DFQATT and CDR2 SNEGSKA (reference sequence). The CDR3 has 15 residues. CDR3 residues: CSARPTGATNEKLFF. The DNA for the CDR3 is TGCAGTGCTAGACCCACAGGAGCAACTAATGAAAAACTGTTTTTT.

As for this clonotype: A much larger clone sits a single nucleotide away, making a read error possible. The CDR3 end shows no conserved phenylalanine or tryptophan, and so a read error is likely. This chain uses TRBV6-5 with TRBJ1-1; a weak D match, TRBD1 (5 bases). Germline assignment: CDR1 MNHEY and CDR2 SVGAGI. V lost 5 bases and J lost 4, with 14 bases in between. The CDR3 sequence is 14 residues long. CDR3 in DNA: TGTGCCAGCAGTCCACAGGTAGGGAGCACTGAAGCTTTCTCT. Protein: CASSPQVGSTEAFS.

Concerning this clonotype itself: A read error may explain this, as a much larger clone is one base away. The CDR3 region is CASSLSEFDQSQHF. The CDR3 region has the DNA TGTGCCAGCAGCTTATCAGAGTTCGATCAGTCCCAGCATTTT. This rearrangement joins TRBV11-2 to TRBJ1-5; D is uncertain. In germline, CDR1 is SGHAT, CDR2 FQNNGV. CDR3 length: 14 residues.

Many counts were recorded for this clonotype. The gene calls are TRBV29-1 and TRBJ1-1, with 8 bases identical to TRBD1. Germline loops: CDR1 SQVTM, CDR2 ANQGSEA. The CDR3 is 12 residues long. The J segment lost 1 base and the V segment lost 7 bases, leaving 2 bases of the junction unmatched. CDR3 in DNA: TGCAGCGCTGGGACAGGGAACACTGAAGCTTTCTTT. Translation: CSAGTGNTEAFF.

The chain links TRBV11-2 to TRBJ2-2, with 11 positions matching TRBD2. This CDR3 has 16 residues. The germline V gene has CDR1 SGHAT and CDR2 FQNNGV. Germline trimming cut 5 bases from V and 2 bases from J; bases unmatched to any gene: 4. The CDR3 loop reads CASSPLAGVNTGELFF. CDR3 in DNA: TGTGCCAGCAGCCCACTAGCGGGAGTAAACACCGGGGAGCTGTTTTTT.

This clonotype has at least ten counts. One end of the junction does not line up with germline, which may come from a read error. The CDR3 DNA sequence: TGTGCTAGCAGCTTAGCAGCGGGAGGGCCATCCGAGCAGTACTTC. Amino acids: CASSLAAGGPSEQYF. J is TRBJ2-7 and V is TRBV7-7; 10 nucleotides line up with TRBD2. Looked up from germline, CDR1 is SSHAT and CDR2 is FNYEAQ (reference sequence). There are 15 residues in the CDR3.

The rearrangement links TRBV12-3 or TRBV12-4 to TRBJ1-5, with D possibly TRBD1 on 6 matching bases. V was shortened by 3 bases and J by 6 bases, with 15 bases between the two germline ends. The CDR3 totals 15 residues. For the CDR3, the DNA is TGTGCCAGCAGTTTGGGCAGGGGAATAGGTCAGCCCCAGCATTTT. Its translation: CASSLGRGIGQPQHF.

Only a few counts were recorded for this clonotype. The chain couples TRBV12-3 or TRBV12-4 to TRBJ2-7; 12 bases are shared with TRBD2. J was trimmed by 0 bases and V by 6 bases; bases with no gene match: 6. The CDR3 sequence is 16 residues long. CDR3 sequence (DNA): TGTGCCAGCAGCCTTGGGACTAGCGGGCCCTCCTACGAGCAGTACTTC. Translation gives CASSLGTSGPSYEQYF.

The table lists this clonotype with a few counts. This sequence joins TRBV29-1 and TRBJ1-2, with 8 positions matching TRBD1. CDR3 length equals 16 residues. Trimming at V came to 0 bases and at J to 0 bases, leaving 6 bases not matched to a gene. Germline V gene data show CDR1 as SQVTM and CDR2 as ANQGSEA. CDR3 amino acids: CSVEDRGDRTNYGYTF. The CDR3 DNA reads as TGCAGCGTTGAAGATCGGGGGGACAGGACTAACTATGGCTACACCTTC.

On this clonotype: It may be a read error: a sequence one base away is much more abundant. The chain uses TRBV10-3 and TRBJ1-3; D remains unclear. This CDR3 is 14 amino acids long. Looked up from germline, CDR1 is ENHRY and CDR2 is SYGVKD. The V end was cut by 7 bases, the J end by 0 bases, with 10 bases between. In nucleotides, the CDR3 is TGTGCCATCACTCAGCGGAACTCTGGAAACACCATATATTTT. Its protein product is CAITQRNSGNTIYF.

This clonotype was seen more than once but under ten times. CDR3: CSARVPGPSGNTIYF. The CDR3 region has the DNA TGCAGTGCTAGAGTCCCAGGCCCCTCTGGAAACACCATATATTTT. This chain connects TRBV20-1 to TRBJ1-3; the D is unclear. The germline V gene encodes CDR1 DFQATT and CDR2 SNEGSKA (reference sequence). The CDR3 is 15 residues long. Trimming took 1 base from V and 0 from J, leaving 10 bases between them.

This clonotype was observed many times. DNA of the CDR3: TGTGCCATCCGGACTAACACCGGGGAGCTGTTTTTT. Protein product: CAIRTNTGELFF. This rearrangement joins TRBV6-5 to TRBJ2-2; weak D call: TRBD2 (5 bases). CDR1 and CDR2 from the germline V gene are MNHEY and SVGAGI. Trimming pared 10 bases from V and 2 bases from J, leaving 8 bases between. This CDR3 contains 12 residues.

The rearrangement uses TRBV20-1 and TRBJ1-4, with a tentative D call TRBD1 (5 bases). Trimming stripped 3 bases from V and 0 bases from J, with 14 bases between. Per the germline V gene, CDR1 is DFQATT and CDR2 is SNEGSKA (reference sequence). The CDR3 runs to 16 residues. The CDR3 nucleotides are TGCAGTGCTAGTCGCCCCGGGGCCGCAACTAATGAAAAACTGTTTTTT. It translates to CSASRPGAATNEKLFF.

The gene calls are TRBV6-6 and TRBJ2-7, with no clear D. Trimming stripped 4 bases from V and 7 bases from J, with 14 bases between. There are 13 residues in the CDR3. Looked up from germline, CDR1 is MNHNY and CDR2 is SVGAGI (reference sequence). CDR3 in DNA: TGTGCCAGCAGTTCTGCACTCCCCGGGGAGCAGTACTTC. Translation gives CASSSALPGEQYF.